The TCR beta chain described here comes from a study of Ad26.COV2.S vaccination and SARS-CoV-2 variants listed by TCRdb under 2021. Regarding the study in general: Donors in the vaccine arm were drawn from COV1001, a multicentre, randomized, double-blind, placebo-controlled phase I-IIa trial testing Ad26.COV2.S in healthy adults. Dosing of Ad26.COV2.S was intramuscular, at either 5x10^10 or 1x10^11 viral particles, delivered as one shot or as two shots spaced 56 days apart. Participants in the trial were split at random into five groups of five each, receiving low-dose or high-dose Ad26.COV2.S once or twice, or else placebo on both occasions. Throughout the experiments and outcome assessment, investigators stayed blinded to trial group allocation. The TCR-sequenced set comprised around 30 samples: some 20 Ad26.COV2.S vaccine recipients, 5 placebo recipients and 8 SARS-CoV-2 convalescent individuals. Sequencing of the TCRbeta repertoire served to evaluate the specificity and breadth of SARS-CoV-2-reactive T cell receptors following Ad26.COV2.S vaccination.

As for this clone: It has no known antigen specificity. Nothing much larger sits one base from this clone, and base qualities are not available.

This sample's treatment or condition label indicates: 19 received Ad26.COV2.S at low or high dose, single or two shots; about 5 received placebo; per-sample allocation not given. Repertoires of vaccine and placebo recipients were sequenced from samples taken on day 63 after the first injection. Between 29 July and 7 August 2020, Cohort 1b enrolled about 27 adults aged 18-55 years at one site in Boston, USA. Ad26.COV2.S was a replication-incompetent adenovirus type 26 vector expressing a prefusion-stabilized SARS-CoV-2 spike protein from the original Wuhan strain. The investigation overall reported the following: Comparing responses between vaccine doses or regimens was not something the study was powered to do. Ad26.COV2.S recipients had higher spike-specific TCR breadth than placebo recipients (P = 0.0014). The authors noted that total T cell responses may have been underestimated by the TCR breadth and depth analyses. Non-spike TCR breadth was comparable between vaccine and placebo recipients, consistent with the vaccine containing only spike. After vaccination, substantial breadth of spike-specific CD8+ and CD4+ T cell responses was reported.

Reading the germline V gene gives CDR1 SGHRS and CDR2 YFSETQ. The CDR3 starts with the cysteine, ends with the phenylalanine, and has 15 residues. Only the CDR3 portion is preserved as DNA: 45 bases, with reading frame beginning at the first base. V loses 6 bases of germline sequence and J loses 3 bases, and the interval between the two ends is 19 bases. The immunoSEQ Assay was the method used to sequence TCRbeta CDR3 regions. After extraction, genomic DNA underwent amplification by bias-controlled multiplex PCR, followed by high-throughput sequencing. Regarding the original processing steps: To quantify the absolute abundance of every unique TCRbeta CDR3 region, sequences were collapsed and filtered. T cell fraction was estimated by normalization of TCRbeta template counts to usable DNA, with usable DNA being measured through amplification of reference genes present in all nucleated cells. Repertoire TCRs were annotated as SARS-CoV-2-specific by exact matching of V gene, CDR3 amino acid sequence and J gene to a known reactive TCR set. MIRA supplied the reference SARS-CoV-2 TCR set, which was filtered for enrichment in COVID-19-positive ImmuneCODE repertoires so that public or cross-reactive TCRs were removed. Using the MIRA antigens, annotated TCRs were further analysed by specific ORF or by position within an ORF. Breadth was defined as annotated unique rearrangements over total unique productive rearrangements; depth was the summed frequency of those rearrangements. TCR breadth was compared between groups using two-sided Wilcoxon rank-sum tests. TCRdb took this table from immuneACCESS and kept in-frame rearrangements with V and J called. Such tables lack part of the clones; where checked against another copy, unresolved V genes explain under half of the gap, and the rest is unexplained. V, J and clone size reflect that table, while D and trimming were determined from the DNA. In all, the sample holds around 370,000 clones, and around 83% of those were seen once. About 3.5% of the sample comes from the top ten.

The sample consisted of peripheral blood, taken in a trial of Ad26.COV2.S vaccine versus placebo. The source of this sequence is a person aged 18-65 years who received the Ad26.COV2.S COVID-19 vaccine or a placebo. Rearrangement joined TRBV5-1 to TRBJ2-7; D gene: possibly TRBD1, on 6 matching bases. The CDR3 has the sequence CASNAGTPAHYEQYF. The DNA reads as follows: TGCGCCAGCAATGCCGGGACACCGGCCCACTACGAGCAGTACTTC.